Sequencing of this TCR beta chain was carried out in a study of CD8+CD57+ T cells in acquired aplastic anemia. Before being chosen for sequencing, patients had shown CD8+CD57+ cell expansion by flow cytometry. Genomic DNA acted as the template from which TCR beta VDJ combination and CDR3 sequence profiling were carried out. TCRdb recomputed calls from the reads with MiXCR, one row per CDR3 protein. Here the sample spans about 290,000 distinct CDR3 sequences, 50% to 65% being singletons. The sample taken for sequencing was sorted CD4+, CD8+, or CD8+CD57+ T cells (not recorded which) from PBMCs. The receptor comes from a human donor with aplastic anemia.

DNA of the CDR3: TGTGCCAGCAGCTCCCACCAGGGGAACACTGAAGCTTTCTTT. Protein: CASSSHQGNTEAFF. This rearrangement joins TRBV7-9 to TRBJ1-1, with a possible D match to TRBD1 (5 bases). The CDR3 covers 14 residues. Between the trimmed V and J ends, which lost 4 bases and 1 base, there was a span of 10 bases. Germline V CDR1 and CDR2: SEHNR, FQNEAQ (reference sequence). The variable domain in full, completed from reference TRBV7-9 and TRBJ1-1, reads DTGVSQNPRHKITKRGQNVTFRCDPISEHNRLYWYRQTLGQGPEFLTYFQNEAQLEKSRLLSDRFSAERPKGSFSTLEIQRTEQGDSAMYLCASSSHQGNTEAFFGQGTRLTVV.